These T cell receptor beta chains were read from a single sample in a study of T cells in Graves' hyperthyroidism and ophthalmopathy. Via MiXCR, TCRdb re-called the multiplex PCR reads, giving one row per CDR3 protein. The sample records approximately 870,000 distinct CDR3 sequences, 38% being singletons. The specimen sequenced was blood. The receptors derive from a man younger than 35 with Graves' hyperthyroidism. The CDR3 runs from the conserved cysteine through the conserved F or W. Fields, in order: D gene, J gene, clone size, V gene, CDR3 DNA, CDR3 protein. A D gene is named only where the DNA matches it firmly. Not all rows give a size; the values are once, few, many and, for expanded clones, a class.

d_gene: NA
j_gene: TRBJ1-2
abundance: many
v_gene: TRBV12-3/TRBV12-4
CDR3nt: TGTGCCAGCAGTTACGTCCGGGAGGGCGGCTACACCTTC
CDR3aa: CASSYVREGGYTF

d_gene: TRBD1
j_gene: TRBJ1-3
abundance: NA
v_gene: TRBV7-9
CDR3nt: TGCGCCAGCAGCTGGACAGGGTACCGTTTAGTCTCTGGAAACACCATATATTTT
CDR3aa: CASSWTGYRLVSGNTIYF

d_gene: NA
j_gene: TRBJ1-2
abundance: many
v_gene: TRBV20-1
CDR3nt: TGCAGTGCTAGACATCAAGGGGCTCTGCGCTATGGCTACACCTTC
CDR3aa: CSARHQGALRYGYTF

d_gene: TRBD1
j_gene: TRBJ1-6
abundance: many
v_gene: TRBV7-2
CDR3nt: TGTGCCAGCAGCTCCCGGACAGGCGATAATTCACCCCTCCACTTT
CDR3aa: CASSSRTGDNSPLHF

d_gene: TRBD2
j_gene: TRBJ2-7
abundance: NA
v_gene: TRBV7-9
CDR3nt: TGTGCCAGCAGCTCGACTAGCGGGGGGACTATTTACGAGCAGTACTTC
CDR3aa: CASSSTSGGTIYEQYF

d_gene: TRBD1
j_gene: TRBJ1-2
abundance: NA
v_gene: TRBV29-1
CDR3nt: TGCAGCGTTGGGGCGGGGGGACAGGATGGCTACACCTTC
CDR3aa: CSVGAGGQDGYTF

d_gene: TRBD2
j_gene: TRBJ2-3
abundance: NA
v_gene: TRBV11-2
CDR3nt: TGTGCCAGCAGCTACCGAATTAGCGGGGCGGTAGATACGCAGTATTTT
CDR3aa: CASSYRISGAVDTQYF

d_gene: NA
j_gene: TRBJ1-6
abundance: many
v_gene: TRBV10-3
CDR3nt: TGTGCCATCAGTGAGGGGGGGAGTTCACCCCTCCACTTT
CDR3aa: CAISEGGSSPLHF

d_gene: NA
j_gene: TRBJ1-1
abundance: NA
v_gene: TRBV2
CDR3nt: TGTGCCAGCTTACCAGAAAACACTGAAGCTTTCTTT
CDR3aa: CASLPENTEAFF

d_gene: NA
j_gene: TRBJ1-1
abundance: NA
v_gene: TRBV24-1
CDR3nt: TGTGCCACCAGTCTTGACGGGAAAGGTACTGAAGCTTTCTTT
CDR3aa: CATSLDGKGTEAFF

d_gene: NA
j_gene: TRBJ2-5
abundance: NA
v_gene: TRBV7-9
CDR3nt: TGTGCCAGCAGTCAACCGAACCAAGAGACCCAGTACTTC
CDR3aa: CASSQPNQETQYF

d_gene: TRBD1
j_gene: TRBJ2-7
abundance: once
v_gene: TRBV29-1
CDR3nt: TGCAGCGTTGAAGCCGGGACAGCCTACGAGCAGTACTTC
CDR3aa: CSVEAGTAYEQYF

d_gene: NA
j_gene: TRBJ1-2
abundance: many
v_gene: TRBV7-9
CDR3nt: TGTGCCAGCAGCTTAGCCGGGGGGGACGGCTACACCTTC
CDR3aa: CASSLAGGDGYTF

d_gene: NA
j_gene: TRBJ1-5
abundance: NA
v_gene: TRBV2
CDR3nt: TGTGCCAGCAGTTACGGGGGATCGCAGCCCCAGCATTTT
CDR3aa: CASSYGGSQPQHF

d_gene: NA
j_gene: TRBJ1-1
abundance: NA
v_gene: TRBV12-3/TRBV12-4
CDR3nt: TGTGCCAGCACCCTAAGGGCTACGAACACTGAAGCTTTCTTT
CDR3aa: CASTLRATNTEAFF

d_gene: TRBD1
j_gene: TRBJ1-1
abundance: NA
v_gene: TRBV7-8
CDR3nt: TGTGCCAGCAGCTTAGCAATACTACAGGGGAAGGGGATGAACACTGAAGCTTTCTTT
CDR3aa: CASSLAILQGKGMNTEAFF

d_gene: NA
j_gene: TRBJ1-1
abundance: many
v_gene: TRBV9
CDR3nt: TGTGCCAGCACCCGAGGGGGGCCTGCTGAAGCTTTCTTT
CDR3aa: CASTRGGPAEAFF

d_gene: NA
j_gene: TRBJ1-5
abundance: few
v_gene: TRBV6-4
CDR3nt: TGTGCCAGCAGTGACTCTAAGAAACAGCCCCAGCATTTT
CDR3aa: CASSDSKKQPQHF

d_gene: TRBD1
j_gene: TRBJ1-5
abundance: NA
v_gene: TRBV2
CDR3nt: TGTGCCAGCAGACAGGGGACTAGCAATCAGCCCCAGCATTTT
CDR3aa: CASRQGTSNQPQHF

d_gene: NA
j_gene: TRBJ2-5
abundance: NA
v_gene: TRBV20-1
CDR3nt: TGCAGTGCCAGCAGTCCCCGGGAGACCCAGTACTTC
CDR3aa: CSASSPRETQYF

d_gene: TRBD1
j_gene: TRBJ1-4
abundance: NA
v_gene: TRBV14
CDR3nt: TGTGCCAGCAGCCAAAGCAACGCTCCAGGGGGTGAAAAACTGTTTTTT
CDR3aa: CASSQSNAPGGEKLFF

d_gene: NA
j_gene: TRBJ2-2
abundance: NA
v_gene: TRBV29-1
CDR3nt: TGCAGCGCCTTAGTTTTCGGGGAGCTGTTTTTT
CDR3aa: CSALVFGELFF

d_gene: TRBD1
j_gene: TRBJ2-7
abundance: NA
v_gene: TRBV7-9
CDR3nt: TGTGCCAGCAGCTTAGGACAGGGTATATCCGAGCAGTACTTC
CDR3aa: CASSLGQGISEQYF

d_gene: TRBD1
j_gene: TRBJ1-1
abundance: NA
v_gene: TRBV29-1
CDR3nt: TGCAGCGTAGACAGGGGGCAGGAAGCTTTCTTT
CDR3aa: CSVDRGQEAFF

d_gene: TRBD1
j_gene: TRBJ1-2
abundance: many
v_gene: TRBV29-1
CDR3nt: TGCAGCGGTGACAGGGGAGGTATCGATGGCTACACCTTC
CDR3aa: CSGDRGGIDGYTF

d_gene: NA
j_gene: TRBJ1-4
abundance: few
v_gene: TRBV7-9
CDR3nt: TGTGCCAGCAGCTGGGGGGACGGCTCGAGAGAAAAACTGTTTTTT
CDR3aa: CASSWGDGSREKLFF

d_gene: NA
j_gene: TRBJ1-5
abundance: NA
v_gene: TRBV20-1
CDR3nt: TGCAGTGCTAGAGGACGGTATAGCAATCAGCCCCAGCATTTT
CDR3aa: CSARGRYSNQPQHF

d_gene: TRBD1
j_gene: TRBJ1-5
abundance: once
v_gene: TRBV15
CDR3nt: TGTGCCACCAGCAGAGATCCGGGACAGAATCAGCCCCAGCATTTT
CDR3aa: CATSRDPGQNQPQHF

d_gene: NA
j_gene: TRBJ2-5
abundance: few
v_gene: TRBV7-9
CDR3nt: TGTGCCAGCAGGCCGGCGCGGGGCCCCCAGTACTTC
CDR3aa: CASRPARGPQYF

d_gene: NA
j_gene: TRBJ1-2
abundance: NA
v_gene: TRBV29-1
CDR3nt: TGCAGCGTTGAAGCCGGGGGCTACACCTTC
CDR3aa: CSVEAGGYTF

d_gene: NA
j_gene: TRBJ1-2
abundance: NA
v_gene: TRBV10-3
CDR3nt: TGTGCCATCAGTGCGGCCCCCTCTACGAACTATGGCTACACCTTC
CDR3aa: CAISAAPSTNYGYTF

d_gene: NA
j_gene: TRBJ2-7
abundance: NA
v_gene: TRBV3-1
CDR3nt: TGTGCCAGCAGCCAAGATCAGGACGCCTTTGGGAAGTACTTC
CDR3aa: CASSQDQDAFGKYF

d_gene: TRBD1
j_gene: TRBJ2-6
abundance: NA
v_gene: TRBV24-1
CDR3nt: TGTGCCACCAGGAGACAGGGTGGTGGGGCCAACGTCCTGACTTTC
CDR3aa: CATRRQGGGANVLTF

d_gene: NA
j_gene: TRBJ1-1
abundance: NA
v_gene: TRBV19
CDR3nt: TGTGCCAGTACCTTCGCCGGACAGATGGAAGCTTTCTTT
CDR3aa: CASTFAGQMEAFF

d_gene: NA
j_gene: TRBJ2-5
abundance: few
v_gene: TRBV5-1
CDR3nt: TGCGCCAGCAGCCCGGACTTCATCCCACAAGAGACCCAGTACTTC
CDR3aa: CASSPDFIPQETQYF

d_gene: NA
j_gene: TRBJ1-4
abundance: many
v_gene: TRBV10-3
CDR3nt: TGTGCCATCAGTGAGCCGAGTCTTAATGAAAAACTGTTTTTT
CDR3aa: CAISEPSLNEKLFF

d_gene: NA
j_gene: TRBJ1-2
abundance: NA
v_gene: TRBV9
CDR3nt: TGTGCCAGCAGCCAAGCTTCCCCTAACTATGGCTACACCTTC
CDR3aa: CASSQASPNYGYTF

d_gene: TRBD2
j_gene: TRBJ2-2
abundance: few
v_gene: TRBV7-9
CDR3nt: TGTGCCAGCAGCTTACTAGCGGGCCTATCTGGGGAGCTGTTTTTT
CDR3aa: CASSLLAGLSGELFF

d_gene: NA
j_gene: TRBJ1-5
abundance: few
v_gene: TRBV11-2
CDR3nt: TGTGCCAGCAGCGCTGGAGGGAATAGCAATCAGCCCCAGCATTTT
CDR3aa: CASSAGGNSNQPQHF

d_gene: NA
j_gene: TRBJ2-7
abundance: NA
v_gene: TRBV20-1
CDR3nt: TGCAGTGCTAGAGATTTTAGACAACCCTACGAGCAGTACTTC
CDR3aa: CSARDFRQPYEQYF

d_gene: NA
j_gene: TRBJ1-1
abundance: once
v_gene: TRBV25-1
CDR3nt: TGTGCCAGCAGTTTAGCTCGGGACACCCAGGAGGCTTTCTTT
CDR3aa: CASSLARDTQEAFF